Following are 25 T cell receptor beta chains from one sample sequenced in a study of T cells after yellow fever vaccination. TCRdb recomputed calls from the 5' RACE reads with MiXCR, one row per CDR3 protein. The table records a few hundred thousand distinct CDR3 sequences, 8.5% to 10% of them present only once. The sequencing used CD4+ T cells sorted from PBMCs, collected 5 days after the yellow fever booster vaccination. The receptors were sampled from a man between 18 and 29 years old who received the YFV17D yellow fever vaccine.

The CDR3 sequence is CASRGGTSGNYEQYF. CDR3 in DNA: TGTGCCAGCAGGGGGGGGACTAGCGGCAATTACGAGCAGTACTTC. The chain joins TRBV21-1 to TRBJ2-7; TRBD2 is taken as the D call from the table, unchecked against the DNA. TRBV21-1 is marked as a pseudogene. The CDR3 totals 15 residues.

The chain has TRBV5-5 and TRBJ2-1; 11 bases fit TRBD2. CDR3 length equals 14 residues. V lost 6 bases and J lost 5; bases outside the gene matches: 4. The germline gives CDR1 SGHKS, CDR2 YYEKEE (reference sequence). The CDR3 coding sequence is TGTGCCAGCACAGGACTAGCGGGTCACAATGAGCAGTTCTTC. This translates into CASTGLAGHNEQFF. Full variable domain (remainder filled in from reference TRBV5-5 and TRBJ2-1): DAGVTQSPTHLIKTRGQQVTLRCSPISGHKSVSWYQQVLGQGPQFIFQYYEKEERGRGNFPDRFSARQFPNYSSELNVNALLLGDSALYLCASTGLAGHNEQFFGPGTRLTVL.

This clonotype has a count of ten or more. The CDR3 sequence is CASSRSGATDTQYF. The DNA for the CDR3 is TGTGCCAGCAGCCGATCCGGGGCCACAGATACGCAGTATTTT. The chain employs TRBV7-6 and TRBJ2-3; D is perhaps TRBD1 or TRBD2 (5 bases each). CDR3 length: 14 residues. Germline V gives CDR1 SGHVS, CDR2 FNYEAQ. Deletions cut 5 bases from V and 2 bases from J, with 11 bases between. Filled out from reference TRBV7-6 and TRBJ2-3, the complete variable domain reads GAGVSQSPRYKVTKRGQDVALRCDPISGHVSLYWYRQALGQGPEFLTYFNYEAQQDKSGLPNDRFSAERPEGSISTLTIQRTEQRDSAMYRCASSRSGATDTQYFGPGTRLTVL.

Ten or more counts support this clonotype. This chain connects TRBV12-3 or TRBV12-4 to TRBJ1-2; D uncertain. With 2 bases removed from V and 4 bases from J, the gap between germline ends came to 8 bases. The CDR3 runs 13 residues. CDR3 amino acids: CASSLKVVYGYTF. The CDR3 nucleotides read TGTGCCAGCAGTTTAAAGGTTGTCTATGGCTACACCTTC.

This chain connects TRBV6-1 to TRBJ2-5; 7 bases are shared with TRBD1. V shed 7 bases, J shed 5 bases, and the junction held 16 bases outside the gene matches. The CDR3 has 16 amino acids. Germline CDR1 MNHNS, CDR2 SASEGT. CDR3 region: CASILGLDRARETQYF. The CDR3 DNA reads as TGTGCCAGCATCCTCGGGTTAGACAGGGCTCGGGAGACCCAGTACTTC.

The gene calls are TRBV6-1 and TRBJ2-1, with TRBD1 matching over 7 bases. V lost 1 base, J lost 9 bases, and 12 bases stayed unmatched. CDR1 is MNHNS, CDR2 SASEGT, per germline. The CDR3 totals 16 residues. CDR3 nucleotide sequence: TGTGCCAGCAGTGAAGTTCGGTACAGGGGTCAGTGTGAGCAGTTCTTC. Amino acids: CASSEVRYRGQCEQFF.

This clonotype was found many times. The chain uses TRBV12-3 or TRBV12-4 and TRBJ2-5, with D hard to call. V lost 4 bases and J lost 0, with 6 bases in between. The CDR3 is 13 amino acids. The CDR3 is CASSWNDQETQYF. The DNA of the CDR3 is TGTGCCAGCAGTTGGAACGACCAAGAGACCCAGTACTTC.

The V gene is TRBV20-1, the J gene TRBJ2-2; 7 positions agree with TRBD1. Germline V gives CDR1 DFQATT, CDR2 SNEGSKA (reference sequence). This CDR3 region has 14 residues. V was clipped by 4 bases and J by 4 bases; unmatched bases: 6. CDR3 in amino acids: CSATRNRGTGELFF. CDR3 bases: TGCAGTGCTACCCGAAACAGGGGCACCGGGGAGCTGTTTTTT.

The chain employs TRBV5-1 and TRBJ2-3; D is unresolved. V lost 6 bases and J lost 4, with 9 bases in between. CDR3 length: 12 residues. Germline CDR1 is SGHRS and CDR2 is YFSETQ. CDR3 nucleotides: TGCGCCAGCACAAGCAGGTCAGATACGCAGTATTTT. This translates into CASTSRSDTQYF.

This clonotype has just a few counts. The chain links TRBV7-9 to TRBJ1-1; D gene unclear. Trimming removed 5 bases from V and 8 bases from J, with 15 bases in between. Per the germline V gene, CDR1 is SEHNR and CDR2 is FQNEAQ (reference sequence). This CDR3 has 13 amino acids. The CDR3 reads CASSPLAGGEAFF. CDR3 nucleotide sequence: TGTGCCAGCAGCCCCTTGGCTGGAGGCGAAGCTTTCTTT.

This clonotype was observed at least ten times. The V and J genes are TRBV20-1 and TRBJ1-6, with a tentative D call TRBD1 (5 bases). CDR3 length equals 13 residues. The ends were cut back, 2 bases at V and 8 bases at J, with 10 bases in the middle. Germline CDR1 reads DFQATT; CDR2 reads SNEGSKA (reference sequence). The CDR3: CSARWGGDSPLHF. The CDR3 nucleotides read TGCAGTGCTAGATGGGGCGGGGATTCACCCCTCCACTTT.

The rearrangement links TRBV7-9 to TRBJ1-6; TRBD1 matches at 8 bases. Germline V gives CDR1 SEHNR, CDR2 FQNEAQ (reference sequence). The CDR3 length is 15 residues. V was pared by 0 bases and J by 8 bases, with 3 bases of the junction left unmatched. Written as DNA, the CDR3 is TGTGCCAGCAGCTTAGCACGGGACAGGTATTCACCCCTCCACTTT. Its translation: CASSLARDRYSPLHF.

This clonotype showed up just a few times. In DNA form, the CDR3 reads TGTGCCAGCAGCTTAGTGCGTGGCGAGCAGTACTTC. Amino acids: CASSLVRGEQYF. This chain connects TRBV11-3 to TRBJ2-7, with D uncertain. This CDR3 has 12 amino acids. Germline-derived CDR1 and CDR2 are SGHNT and YENEEA. Trimming left V 1 base short and J 6 bases short, with 7 bases between.

This clonotype was detected many times. This chain links TRBV7-3 with TRBJ2-7, with a tentative D call TRBD1 (5 bases). CDR1 and CDR2 from the germline V gene are SGHTA and FQGTGA. The CDR3 covers 13 residues. The V and J ends lost 2 bases and 5 bases respectively, with 10 bases between them. This chain's CDR3 is CASSLDRDNEQYF. The CDR3, as DNA: TGTGCCAGCAGCTTAGACAGAGACAACGAGCAGTACTTC.

The chain combines TRBV10-3 with TRBJ2-2; perhaps TRBD2 as D (5 bases). Germline-derived CDR1 and CDR2 are ENHRY and SYGVKD. V was shortened by 6 bases and J by 0 bases, with 8 bases between the two germline ends. CDR3 length: 14 residues. The CDR3 sequence is CAIRAGSNTGELFF. The CDR3 DNA follows: TGTGCCATCAGGGCGGGCTCGAACACCGGGGAGCTGTTTTTT.

V and J are TRBV20-1 and TRBJ1-6, with D perhaps TRBD1 (5 bases). Germline values: CDR1 DFQATT, CDR2 SNEGSKA (reference sequence). The CDR3 covers 12 residues. V lost 5 bases, J lost 10 bases, and 12 bases lay in between. CDR3 protein: CSARGDWSPLHF. The CDR3 DNA reads TGCAGTGCTCGGGGCGATTGGTCACCCCTCCACTTT.

This clonotype was observed at least ten times. The chain is built from TRBV28 and TRBJ1-2; D perhaps matches TRBD1 (5 bases). The CDR3 is 11 amino acids. Germline values: CDR1 MDHEN, CDR2 SYDVKM. The CDR3 sequence: CVGGDFYGYTF. Here the CDR3 DNA reads TGTGTAGGAGGGGACTTCTATGGCTACACCTTC.

This clonotype turned up a few times. The chain is built from TRBV5-1 and TRBJ2-1; D tentatively fits TRBD1 or TRBD2 (5 bases each). Germline-derived CDR1 and CDR2 are SGHRS and YFSETQ. V was trimmed by 1 base and J by 0 bases, leaving 11 bases between them. The CDR3 runs to 16 residues. The DNA of the CDR3 is TGCGCCAGCAGCTTGTTCCCAGGGAGCTCCTACAATGAGCAGTTCTTC. The encoded protein is CASSLFPGSSYNEQFF.

This clonotype was counted at least ten times. V and J are TRBV4-3 and TRBJ1-1; TRBD1 might be the D (5 bases). The CDR3 covers 14 residues. The V gene lost 3 bases and the J gene lost 5 bases, with 13 bases spanning the gap. The V gene's germline CDR1 is LGHNA and CDR2 YSLEER. Here the CDR3 reads CASSQTPTDTEAFF. The CDR3 DNA is TGCGCCAGCAGCCAGACCCCGACAGATACTGAAGCTTTCTTT.

The V and J genes are TRBV5-1 and TRBJ2-3, with TRBD2 identical over 10 bases. Looked up from germline, CDR1 is SGHRS and CDR2 is YFSETQ. With 2 bases clipped from V and 8 bases from J, the junction kept 5 bases outside the gene matches. This CDR3 spans 14 amino acids. The CDR3 DNA follows: TGCGCCAGCAGCTTCGCTAGCGGGGGAGGTACGCAGTATTTT. Its translation: CASSFASGGGTQYF.

The V call is TRBV4-1, the J call TRBJ2-7; D is unclear. Trimming took 1 base from V and 3 from J, leaving 7 bases between them. Germline loops: CDR1 MGHRA, CDR2 YSYEKL. The CDR3 runs 13 residues. The CDR3 is CASSQGWNYEQYF. CDR3 in DNA: TGCGCCAGCAGCCAAGGGTGGAACTACGAGCAGTACTTC.

As DNA, the CDR3 is TGTGCCAGCAGCCCTAGACACCACTATGGCTACACCTTC. Translating gives CASSPRHHYGYTF. The rearrangement links TRBV12-3 or TRBV12-4 to TRBJ1-2; no firm D call. With 6 bases removed from V and 3 bases from J, the gap between germline ends came to 11 bases. CDR3 length: 13 amino acids.

The CDR3 sequence is CASSQEMYRQGGHTEAFF. The CDR3 nucleotides read TGCGCCAGCAGCCAAGAAATGTATCGGCAGGGCGGTCACACTGAAGCTTTCTTT. The rearrangement uses TRBV4-3 and TRBJ1-1; a possible D gene is TRBD1 (5 bases). The CDR3 sequence is 18 residues long. Germline lookup yields CDR1 LGHNA and CDR2 YSLEER. Trimming cost V 0 bases and J 3 bases, with 20 bases left between them.

The chain joins TRBV6-6 to TRBJ1-1, with 9 positions matching TRBD1. The V segment lost 4 bases and the J segment 0 bases; nucleotides outside the gene matches: 9. Germline V lookup: CDR1 MNHNY, CDR2 SVGAGI (reference sequence). This CDR3 contains 17 residues. CDR3 sequence (DNA): TGTGCCAGCAGTTTTAGGACAGGGGCGTTAATGAACACTGAAGCTTTCTTT. Translated, it gives CASSFRTGALMNTEAFF.

The rearrangement joins TRBV6-5 to TRBJ2-3; the match to TRBD2 covers 9 bases. Germline V gene lookup returns CDR1 MNHEY and CDR2 SVGAGI. This CDR3 has 17 amino acids. The J segment lost 7 bases and the V segment lost 0 bases, leaving 11 bases of the junction unmatched. CDR3 in DNA: TGTGCCAGCAGTTACTCGATCAGCGGGGGGCAATCTTATACGCAGTATTTT. Amino acid sequence: CASSYSISGGQSYTQYF.